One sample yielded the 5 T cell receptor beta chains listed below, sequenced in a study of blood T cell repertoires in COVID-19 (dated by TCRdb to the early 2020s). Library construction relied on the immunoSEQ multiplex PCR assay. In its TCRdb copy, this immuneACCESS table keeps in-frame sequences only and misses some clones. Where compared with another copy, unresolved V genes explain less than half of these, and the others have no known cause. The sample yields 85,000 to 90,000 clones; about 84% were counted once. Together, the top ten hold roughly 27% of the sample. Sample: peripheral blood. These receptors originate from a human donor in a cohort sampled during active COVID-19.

CDR3 nucleotide sequence: TGCGCCAGCAGTGAGTCGACAGGGAATGAGCAGTTCTTC. It encodes CASSESTGNEQFF. The rearrangement links TRBV10-1 to TRBJ2-1; TRBD1 matches 7 bases. Losses at the gene ends were 0 bases for V and 7 bases for J; bases not matched to a gene: 0. The CDR3 loop spans 13 amino acids. From germline, CDR1 is WNHNN and CDR2 SYGVQD (reference sequence).

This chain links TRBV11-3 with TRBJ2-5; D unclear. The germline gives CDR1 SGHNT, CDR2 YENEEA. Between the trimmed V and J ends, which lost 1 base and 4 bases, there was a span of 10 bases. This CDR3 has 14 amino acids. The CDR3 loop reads CASSLVNTPETQYF. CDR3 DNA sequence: TGTGCCAGCAGCTTAGTAAACACACCAGAGACCCAGTACTTC.

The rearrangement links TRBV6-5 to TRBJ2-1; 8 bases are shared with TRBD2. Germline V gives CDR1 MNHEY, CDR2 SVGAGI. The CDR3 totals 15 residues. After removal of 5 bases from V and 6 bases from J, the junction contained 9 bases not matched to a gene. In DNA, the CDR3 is TGTGCCAGCAGTACCCCTCCAGCGGGAGTCAATGAGCAGTTCTTC. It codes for CASSTPPAGVNEQFF.

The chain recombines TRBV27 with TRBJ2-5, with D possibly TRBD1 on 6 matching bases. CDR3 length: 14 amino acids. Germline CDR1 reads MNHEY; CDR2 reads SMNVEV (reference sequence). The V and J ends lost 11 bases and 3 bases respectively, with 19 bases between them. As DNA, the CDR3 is TGTGCCGTCCGTGCCTCGGGACATAAAGAGACCCAGTACTTC. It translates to CAVRASGHKETQYF.

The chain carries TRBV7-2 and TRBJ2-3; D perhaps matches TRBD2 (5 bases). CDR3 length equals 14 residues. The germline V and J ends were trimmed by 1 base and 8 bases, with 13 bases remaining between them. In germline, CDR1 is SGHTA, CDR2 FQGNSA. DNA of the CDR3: TGTGCCAGCAGCTTAGATCCTAGCAGTCCTACGCAGTATTTT. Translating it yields CASSLDPSSPTQYF.